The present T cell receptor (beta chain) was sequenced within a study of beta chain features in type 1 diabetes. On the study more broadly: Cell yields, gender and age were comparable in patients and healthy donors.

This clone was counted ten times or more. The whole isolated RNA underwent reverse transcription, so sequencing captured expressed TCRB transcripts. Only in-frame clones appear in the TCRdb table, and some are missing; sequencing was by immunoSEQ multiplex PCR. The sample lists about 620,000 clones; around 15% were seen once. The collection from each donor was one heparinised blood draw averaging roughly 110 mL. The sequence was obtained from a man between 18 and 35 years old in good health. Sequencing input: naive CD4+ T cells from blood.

CDR3 sequence: CASRNYEQYF. The CDR3 bases are TGCGCCAGCCGCAACTACGAGCAGTACTTC. V usage is TRBV23-1 and J usage is TRBJ2-7; D call uncertain. TRBV23-1 is flagged as an ORF with uncertain function. V dropped 8 bases and J dropped 3 bases, with 5 bases sitting between them. The CDR3 runs to 10 residues.